The rows below give T cell receptor beta chains drawn from one sample of a study of T cells in Graves' hyperthyroidism and ophthalmopathy. TCRdb processed the multiplex PCR reads anew with MiXCR; each CDR3 protein has one entry. This table has fewer than 900,000 distinct CDR3 sequences, around 17% appearing once. Material for sequencing was blood. The source of these receptors is a man younger than 35 with Graves' hyperthyroidism. The conserved cysteine and the conserved F or W are not part of the CDR3 here. Expanded clones are given a class, and other clones once, few, many or no size at all.

TRBJ2-3	many	TRBV2	ASSARLAGGPLGDTQY
TRBJ2-3	few	TRBV28	ASSLWGTDLTDTQY
TRBJ2-2	few	TRBV20-1	SARLENTGELF
TRBJ2-1	many	TRBV6-1	ASSAFGLHNEQF
TRBJ2-7	.	TRBV29-1	SVGVGRGRYEQY
TRBJ2-3	.	TRBV20-1	SARDLAVGTDTQY
TRBJ2-7	.	TRBV28	ASSLIGSEQY
TRBJ2-3	.	TRBV7-9	ASGGLAVTDTQY
TRBJ2-1	many	TRBV28	ASLSRDRNNEQF
TRBJ1-1	.	TRBV19	ASSGRASWDTEAF
TRBJ2-7	many	TRBV2	ASSSITAYEQY
TRBJ2-5	few	TRBV20-1	SALPPTRRGVETQY
TRBJ2-1	.	TRBV7-2	ASSSRVTNEQF
TRBJ2-5	.	TRBV20-1	SARDKGLWETQY
TRBJ2-2	.	TRBV7-9	ASTAGGRNTGELF
TRBJ2-3	.	TRBV9	ASSVLGLAATDTQY
TRBJ2-3	many	TRBV11-2	ASSGPSGYTQY
TRBJ2-2	few	TRBV7-3	ASSLGGLSGELF
TRBJ2-3	few	TRBV6-2/TRBV6-3	ASSYSGGTGTDTQY
TRBJ1-5	.	TRBV24-1	ATNDQQGTQPQH
TRBJ2-1	.	TRBV27	ASSSARGAGAYNEQF
TRBJ2-7	.	TRBV18	ASSGGRAPYEQY
TRBJ1-6	few	TRBV7-3	ASSLAGQPNSPLH
TRBJ2-2	few	TRBV6-1	ASSRTGTTGELF
TRBJ2-3	few	TRBV29-1	SVEEGSPDTQY
TRBJ2-1	many	TRBV14	ASKIAGGRDEQF
TRBJ2-1	.	TRBV28	ASSSGQAEQF
TRBJ2-2	many	TRBV20-1	SARDVREKELF
TRBJ2-7	few	TRBV12-5	ASGLVDSPWEQY
TRBJ2-3	many	TRBV7-2	ASSLSGRALAGSTDTQY
TRBJ2-1	many	TRBV2	ASSEPPSYNEQF
TRBJ1-6	many	TRBV2	AIGQGNNSPLH
TRBJ2-5	few	TRBV2	ASSEGQGRETQY
TRBJ2-7	many	TRBV12-3/TRBV12-4	ASSWHSYEQY
TRBJ2-7	.	TRBV6-1	ASSEVLTGYHEQY
TRBJ2-1	few	TRBV20-1	SARESNQRDEQF
TRBJ1-6	many	TRBV20-1	SARGPKATGSPLH
TRBJ1-3	many	TRBV20-1	SASQENTIY
TRBJ2-7	.	TRBV9	ASSEGTSASYEQY
TRBJ1-2	many	TRBV28	ASSSRDGYT